The 25 T cell receptor beta chains in this list originate from one sample, sequenced in a study of blood T cell repertoires in COVID-19. The data were produced by immunoSEQ multiplex PCR, yet TCRdb's version contains in-frame clones alone and is incomplete. The table records about 88,000 clones, around 90% of them present only once. The specimen was peripheral blood. These receptors were collected from a male donor with acute or convalescent COVID-19.

In its sample, this clone was seen once. This chain connects TRBV12-3 or TRBV12-4 to TRBJ2-2; 7 bases align to TRBD1. With V trimmed by 6 bases and J by 15 bases, 10 bases remained unmatched. The CDR3 runs to 12 residues. The CDR3 region is CASRPTGSWMFF. The CDR3 region has the DNA TGTGCCAGCAGGCCGACAGGGTCTTGGATGTTTTTT.

The CDR3 sequence: CTSSQRTGGAEETQYF. CDR3 nucleotide sequence: TGCACCAGCAGCCAAAGAACCGGGGGGGCGGAAGAGACCCAGTACTTC. The chain combines TRBV1 with TRBJ2-5; TRBD2 was called by the table and not checked on the DNA. TRBV1 is flagged as a pseudogene. The CDR3 has 16 amino acids.

The chain employs TRBV11-2 and TRBJ2-5; possibly TRBD1 for D (5 bases). This CDR3 region has 15 residues. V gave up 1 base and J gave up 3 bases, with 12 bases separating them. Per the germline V gene, CDR1 is SGHAT and CDR2 is FQNNGV. CDR3 in DNA: TGTGCCAGCAGCTTAGGGTCGACAGCAGAAGAGACCCAGTACTTC. Translation: CASSLGSTAEETQYF.

This clone has a handful of counts. V usage is TRBV11-3 and J usage is TRBJ2-7; D possibly corresponds to TRBD1 (5 bases). Germline V gene data show CDR1 as SGHNT and CDR2 as YENEEA. Trimming took 9 bases from V and 0 from J, leaving 15 bases between them. The CDR3 contains 14 residues. The CDR3 DNA reads as TGTGCCAGGCTACAGGATACCTGCTCCTACGAGCAGTACTTC. It specifies CARLQDTCSYEQYF.

This clone was recorded only once. V usage is TRBV6-1 and J usage is TRBJ1-6; 11 nucleotides align to TRBD1. V gave up 4 bases and J gave up 9 bases; unmatched junction bases: 8. The V gene's germline CDR1 is MNHNS and CDR2 SASEGT. This CDR3 spans 16 amino acids. The CDR3 spells CASSAMGQGVGSPLHF. The CDR3, as DNA: TGTGCCAGCAGTGCTATGGGACAGGGGGTGGGTTCACCCCTCCACTTT.

This chain links TRBV4-2 with TRBJ1-5; 10 nucleotides agree with TRBD1. CDR1 and CDR2 from the germline V gene are LGHNA and YNFKEQ. The CDR3 contains 15 residues. The junction had 4 bases not matched to a gene; V was cut back by 4 bases and J by 4 bases. Here the CDR3 reads CASSPGQGPNQPQHF. The CDR3 DNA reads TGTGCCAGCAGCCCGGGACAGGGGCCGAATCAGCCCCAGCATTTT.

V is TRBV12-5 and J is TRBJ1-3, with a weak D call TRBD1 (6 bases). V gave up 2 bases and J gave up 3 bases, with 11 bases separating them. The germline gives CDR1 LGHNT, CDR2 FRNRAP. CDR3 size: 15 residues. CDR3 protein: CASGLCPRGGNTIYF. The CDR3 DNA reads as TGTGCTAGTGGTTTGTGTCCCAGGGGTGGAAACACCATATATTTT.

The chain combines TRBV5-4 with TRBJ2-7; 7 bases map to TRBD1. J gave up 5 bases and V 3 bases, and 8 bases lay outside the gene matches. The CDR3 has 14 residues. Germline lookup yields CDR1 SGHNT and CDR2 YYREEE (reference sequence). The CDR3 DNA follows: TGTGCCAGCAGCTCCAGACAGGGTGGGAACGAGCAGTACTTC. It yields the protein CASSSRQGGNEQYF.

The rearrangement joins TRBV2 to TRBJ1-1, with D unclear. V lost 5 bases to trimming and J lost 1 base, with 5 bases between them. CDR1 is SNHLY, CDR2 FYNNEI, per germline. The CDR3 has 12 residues. The CDR3 DNA reads TGTGCCAGCAGTCCCGGGAACACTGAAGCTTTCTTT. Translating it yields CASSPGNTEAFF.

This chain links TRBV24-1 with TRBJ2-2; weak D call: TRBD1 (5 bases). Germline values: CDR1 KGHDR, CDR2 SFDVKD. The CDR3 runs 15 residues. The ends were cut back, 3 bases at V and 3 bases at J, with 10 bases in the middle. The CDR3 DNA reads as TGTGCCACCAGTGATCCTCAGGGTTACACCGGGGAGCTGTTTTTT. Amino acids: CATSDPQGYTGELFF.

The chain employs TRBV6-5 and TRBJ2-3; perhaps TRBD1 as D (6 bases). Germline CDR1 reads MNHEY; CDR2 reads SVGAGI. The CDR3 runs to 16 residues. V lost 0 bases and J 4 bases, leaving 14 bases between the germline ends. The CDR3 loop reads CASSYSQARGADTQYF. CDR3 nucleotide sequence: TGTGCCAGCAGTTACTCGCAAGCCAGGGGAGCAGATACGCAGTATTTT.

This chain joins TRBV20-1 and TRBJ2-5; D call uncertain. Trimming left V 1 base short and J 5 bases short, with 5 bases between. Germline lookup yields CDR1 DFQATT and CDR2 SNEGSKA (reference sequence). The CDR3 consists of 11 residues. The CDR3 DNA is TGCAGTGCTAGAGCTCTGGAGACCCAGTACTTC. It translates to CSARALETQYF.

The chain links TRBV29-1 to TRBJ1-1; the match to TRBD1 covers 7 bases. This CDR3 is 13 amino acids long. V was clipped by 7 bases and J by 1 base; unmatched bases: 6. Germline V lookup: CDR1 SQVTM, CDR2 ANQGSEA. As DNA, the CDR3 is TGCAGCGGGAGGGGGCAGACGAACACTGAAGCTTTCTTT. It specifies CSGRGQTNTEAFF.

The CDR3 DNA sequence: TGTGCCAGCAGCCAGGCCCCTAGCGGGGGGGCGGGAGATACGCAGTATTTT. Residues: CASSQAPSGGAGDTQYF. The genes are TRBV3-1 (or the pseudogene TRBV3-2) and TRBJ2-3, with 12 bases that match TRBD2. CDR3 length: 17 residues. V shed 3 bases, J shed 5 bases, and the junction held 9 bases outside the gene matches. Germline V gene lookup returns CDR1 LGHDT and CDR2 YNNKEL (reference sequence).

This chain connects TRBV2 to TRBJ2-2, with a tentative D call TRBD1 (5 bases). V was clipped by 6 bases and J by 1 base, with 12 bases between them. This CDR3 region has 15 residues. The V gene's germline CDR1 is SNHLY and CDR2 FYNNEI. The CDR3 nucleotides are TGTGCCAGCAGCCCGGACACTATGAACACCGGGGAGCTGTTTTTT. This codes for CASSPDTMNTGELFF.

The J gene is TRBJ1-1, the V gene TRBV14; D gene ambiguous. Germline V gene sequence: CDR1 SGHDN, CDR2 FVKESK. The CDR3 has 14 residues. V was trimmed by 4 bases and J by 0 bases, leaving 9 bases between them. The CDR3 is CASSPSLVNTEAFF. DNA of the CDR3: TGTGCCAGCAGCCCGTCTTTAGTGAACACTGAAGCTTTCTTT.

This chain connects TRBV7-9 to TRBJ1-5, with TRBD1 matching 9 bases. Germline loops: CDR1 SEHNR, CDR2 FQNEAQ (reference sequence). The CDR3 sequence is 15 residues long. V was clipped by 4 bases and J by 6 bases; unmatched bases: 7. This CDR3 is CASSSSGTGSQPQHF. Here the CDR3 DNA reads TGTGCCAGCAGCTCCTCCGGGACAGGGTCTCAGCCCCAGCATTTT.

The chain uses TRBV10-3 and TRBJ2-1; 9 bases are shared with TRBD2. V lost 6 bases, J lost 9 bases, and 15 bases stayed unmatched. CDR3 length: 16 amino acids. Germline V lookup: CDR1 ENHRY, CDR2 SYGVKD. The chain's CDR3 is CAIRVTSGHREGEQFF. In nucleotides, the CDR3 is TGTGCCATCAGGGTGACTAGCGGACACCGGGAGGGTGAGCAGTTCTTC.

The chain links TRBV2 to TRBJ1-6; 8 bases fit TRBD1. CDR1 is SNHLY and CDR2 is FYNNEI in the germline V gene. This CDR3 has 15 amino acids. Trimming at V came to 8 bases and at J to 7 bases, leaving 10 bases not matched to a gene. CDR3 sequence: CASFRTGSGNSPLHF. The CDR3 DNA reads TGTGCCAGCTTCCGGACAGGGAGTGGGAATTCACCCCTCCACTTT.

In its sample, this clone was seen once. The V gene is TRBV28, the J gene TRBJ1-5; maybe TRBD1 (6 bases). In germline, CDR1 is MDHEN, CDR2 SYDVKM. Trimming stripped 2 bases from V and 7 bases from J, with 18 bases between. The CDR3 covers 16 residues. The CDR3 is CASSLPQGQGGQPQHF. CDR3 DNA: TGTGCCAGCAGTTTACCCCAGGGGCAGGGTGGCCAGCCCCAGCATTTT.

This clone was detected a few times. The CDR3 protein is CASSKRDRGLVEKLFF. CDR3 in DNA: TGTGCCAGCAGTAAACGGGACAGGGGGCTAGTTGAAAAACTGTTTTTT. The gene calls are TRBV2 and TRBJ1-4, with 12 bases fitting TRBD1. CDR1 and CDR2 from the germline V gene are SNHLY and FYNNEI. The CDR3 contains 16 residues. V shed 5 bases and J 7 bases; nucleotides not matched to a gene: 8.

The chain couples TRBV5-6 to TRBJ1-3, with no clear D. Between the trimmed V and J ends, which lost 1 base and 3 bases, there was a span of 14 bases. CDR3 length: 16 residues. Per germline, CDR1 SGHDT and CDR2 YYEEEE. The CDR3 region has the DNA TGTGCCAGCAGCTTGTTGCGGGATCGGGTTGGAAACACCATATATTTT. Translated, it gives CASSLLRDRVGNTIYF.

In the case of this clone: Only one base separates this from a far larger clonotype, so it likely reflects a read error. This chain connects TRBV21-1 to TRBJ1-1; TRBD1, the table's D call, lacks a check against the DNA. TRBV21-1 is annotated as a pseudogene. The length of the CDR3 is 14 residues. CDR3 loop: CASSPGHQNTEAFF. DNA of the CDR3: TGTGCCAGCAGCCCGGGACACCAGAACACTGAAGCTTTCTTT.

This clone is a singleton in its sample. The chain combines TRBV27 with TRBJ2-7; TRBD2 might be the D (6 bases). Germline V gives CDR1 MNHEY, CDR2 SMNVEV (reference sequence). This CDR3 spans 14 amino acids. V was shortened by 2 bases and J by 4 bases, with 12 bases between the two germline ends. This CDR3 is CASSLTQAGYEQYF. The CDR3, as DNA: TGTGCCAGCAGTTTAACCCAAGCGGGTTACGAGCAGTACTTC.

The rearrangement joins TRBV5-1 to TRBJ2-5, with 7 bases identical to TRBD2. The CDR3 length is 14 residues. Germline CDR1 is SGHRS and CDR2 is YFSETQ. Germline trimming cut 3 bases from V and 7 bases from J; bases unmatched to any gene: 9. CDR3 bases: TGCGCCAGCAGCTCGGGGGGAGGGTCCGGGACCCAGTACTTC. Translation gives CASSSGGGSGTQYF.